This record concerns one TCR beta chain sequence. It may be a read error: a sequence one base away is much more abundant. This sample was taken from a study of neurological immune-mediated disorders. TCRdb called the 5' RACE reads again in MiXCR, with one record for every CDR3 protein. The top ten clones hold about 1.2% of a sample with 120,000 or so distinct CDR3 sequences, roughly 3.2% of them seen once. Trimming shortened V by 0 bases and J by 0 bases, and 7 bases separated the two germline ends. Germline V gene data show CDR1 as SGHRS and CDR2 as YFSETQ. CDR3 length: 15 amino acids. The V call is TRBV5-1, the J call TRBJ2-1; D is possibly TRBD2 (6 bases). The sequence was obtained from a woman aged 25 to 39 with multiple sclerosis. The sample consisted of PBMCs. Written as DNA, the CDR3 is TGCGCCAGCAGCTTGGTGGGGGGCTCCTACAATGAGCAGTTCTTC. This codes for CASSLVGGSYNEQFF.